One sample yielded the 10 T cell receptor beta chains listed below, sequenced in a study of blood T cell repertoires in COVID-19. Sequencing was performed with immunoSEQ multiplex PCR; in TCRdb, only in-frame clones are kept and a portion is missing. This sample has about 140,000 clones, with around 73% found just once. The sequencing sample was made of PBMCs or T cells enriched from blood (not recorded which). Receptors originate from a woman between 50 and 59 years old who had recovered from COVID-19.

V is TRBV4-1 and J is TRBJ1-2; weak D call: TRBD1 (5 bases). This CDR3 has 14 residues. CDR1 and CDR2 from the germline V gene are MGHRA and YSYEKL. V shed 4 bases and J shed 7 bases, with 16 bases lying between them. CDR3 in amino acids: CASSRQAGDPGYTF. The CDR3 DNA reads as TGCGCCAGCAGCCGCCAGGCGGGGGATCCTGGCTACACCTTC.

The chain links TRBV11-2 to TRBJ2-5; 10 nucleotides match TRBD1. The CDR3 covers 16 residues. V lost 0 bases and J lost 5; bases outside the gene matches: 6. Germline lookup yields CDR1 SGHAT and CDR2 FQNNGV. CDR3 sequence: CASSLDWVGQGETQYF. The DNA of the CDR3 is TGTGCCAGCAGCTTAGATTGGGTGGGACAGGGGGAGACCCAGTACTTC.

This sequence joins TRBV28 and TRBJ1-1, with D possibly TRBD1 on 6 matching bases. V lost 7 bases and J 6 bases, leaving 15 bases between the germline ends. Looked up from germline, CDR1 is MDHEN and CDR2 is SYDVKM. The CDR3 covers 13 residues. CDR3 region: CASNHHGGPEAFF. CDR3 in DNA: TGTGCCAGCAATCACCATGGGGGCCCTGAAGCTTTCTTT.

The chain uses TRBV5-1 and TRBJ2-3; 14 positions match TRBD2. The length of the CDR3 is 16 residues. Germline lookup yields CDR1 SGHRS and CDR2 YFSETQ. V lost 6 bases and J lost 4; bases outside the gene matches: 7. As DNA, the CDR3 is TGCGCCAGCACCGATAGACTAGCGGGGGGGCCAGATACGCAGTATTTT. Encoded protein: CASTDRLAGGPDTQYF.

The chain recombines TRBV5-1 with TRBJ1-1; D unclear. V was shortened by 0 bases and J by 11 bases, with 17 bases between the two germline ends. Germline assignment: CDR1 SGHRS and CDR2 YFSETQ. The CDR3 has 14 residues. The CDR3, as DNA: TGCGCCAGCAGCTTGGAGGAGGGTTATTCAACGGCTTTCTTT. It is translated as CASSLEEGYSTAFF. Full variable domain (remainder filled in from reference TRBV5-1 and TRBJ1-1): KAGVTQTPRYLIKTRGQQVTLSCSPISGHRSVSWYQQTPGQGLQFLFEYFSETQRNKGNFPGRFSGRQFSNSRSEMNVSTLELGDSALYLCASSLEEGYSTAFFGQGTRLTVV.

This chain uses TRBV5-4 with TRBJ2-5, with a weak D call TRBD1 (6 bases). This CDR3 has 16 residues. Trimming pared 4 bases from V and 3 bases from J, leaving 19 bases between. Germline-derived CDR1 and CDR2 are SGHNT and YYREEE (reference sequence). The CDR3 sequence is CASSQNTADSKETQYF. CDR3 sequence (DNA): TGTGCCAGCAGCCAAAATACCGCGGACAGCAAAGAGACCCAGTACTTC.

The gene calls are TRBV7-9 and TRBJ1-1; D perhaps matches TRBD1 (6 bases). V dropped 3 bases and J dropped 4 bases, with 9 bases sitting between them. Germline loops: CDR1 SEHNR, CDR2 FQNEAQ (reference sequence). The CDR3 runs to 13 residues. In DNA, the CDR3 is TGTGCCAGCAGCTTCTACAGGGCCACTGAAGCTTTCTTT. Residues: CASSFYRATEAFF.

A few counts support this clone. The chain uses TRBV6-5 and TRBJ1-4; D uncertain. The V gene's germline CDR1 is MNHEY and CDR2 SVGAGI. The CDR3 extends over 11 amino acids. The V gene lost 7 bases and the J gene lost 7 bases, with 7 bases spanning the gap. DNA for the CDR3: TGTGCCAGCAAGATGGCTGAAAAACTGTTTTTT. Residues: CASKMAEKLFF.

In this sample, this clone is medium-sized. The chain couples TRBV14 to TRBJ2-7; D is undetermined. The V and J ends lost 0 bases and 2 bases respectively, with 20 bases between them. This CDR3 has 18 residues. Germline CDR1 is SGHDN and CDR2 is FVKESK. CDR3 bases: TGTGCCAGCAGCCAAGAATTTATACGGTTGGGCTGCACCTACGAGCAGTACGTC. This codes for CASSQEFIRLGCTYEQYV.

The chain combines TRBV18 with TRBJ1-1; TRBD1 matches 10 bases. Per the germline V gene, CDR1 is KGHSH and CDR2 is LQKENI. CDR3 length: 18 amino acids. V lost 3 bases and J lost 1; bases outside the gene matches: 11. CDR3 sequence reads: CASSPTGGAKKANTEAFF. DNA of the CDR3: TGTGCCAGCTCACCGACAGGGGGCGCAAAGAAGGCGAACACTGAAGCTTTCTTT.